This is a list of T cell receptor beta chains from one sample in a study of blood T cell repertoires in COVID-19. Clones were read by immunoSEQ multiplex PCR, and TCRdb kept only the in-frame ones, dropping some. This table holds about 26,000 clones, approximately 66% found once. The sequencing input was peripheral blood. The receptors originated from a man in his sixties with active or convalescent COVID-19. Each CDR3 is given with its conserved first and last residue. Each record gives: CDR3 DNA, CDR3 protein, clone size, V gene, J gene, D gene. The D gene is left open where the match is weak. Not every row has a clone size; where given, it reads once, few, many or a size class.

TGTGCTAGTGGTCTGGGACAGGGAGGCAATCAGCCCCAGCATTTT	CASGLGQGGNQPQHF	NA	TRBV12-5	TRBJ1-5	TRBD1
TGTGCCAGCAGCCAGGGGGTGACAGGGGGCTTCAGCGAAGCTTTCTTT	CASSQGVTGGFSEAFF	NA	TRBV14	TRBJ1-1	TRBD1
TGTGCCAGCAGTGCCCGGACAGGGCCTGGCTATGGCTACACCTTC	CASSARTGPGYGYTF	NA	TRBV27	TRBJ1-2	TRBD1
TGTGCCAGTAGCCGAGGCGGGCAGGACTCCTACGAGCAGTACTTC	CASSRGGQDSYEQYF	NA	TRBV19	TRBJ2-7	NA
TGTGCCTGGACCAGGCAACTTGAGACTGAAGCTTTCTTT	CAWTRQLETEAFF	NA	TRBV30	TRBJ1-1	NA
TGTGCCAGCAGTTACTCGGTCTCCTCGGGTGGCTACACCTTC	CASSYSVSSGGYTF	medium-sized	TRBV6-5	TRBJ1-2	NA
TGTGCCAGCAGCCCAGGACTAGCCTCAGATACGCAGTATTTT	CASSPGLASDTQYF	NA	TRBV11-2	TRBJ2-3	TRBD2
TGTGCCAGCAGCTCATTACAGGGGGCGGGTGATCAGCCCCAGCATTTT	CASSSLQGAGDQPQHF	NA	TRBV7-9	TRBJ1-5	TRBD1
TGCGCCAGCAGCCAACTGGGAGACAGGACCTACGAGCAGTACTTC	CASSQLGDRTYEQYF	once	TRBV4-1	TRBJ2-7	NA
TGTGCCAGCAGCGAAGGCCCACAAAACTACAATGAGCAGTTCTTC	CASSEGPQNYNEQFF	few	TRBV3-1/TRBV3-2	TRBJ2-1	NA
TGCGCCAGCAGCTCGGACAATTCTTGGGGCTACACCTTC	CASSSDNSWGYTF	NA	TRBV5-1	TRBJ1-2	NA
TGTGCCAGTCAACCGGGACTCAATAATTCACCCCTCCACTTT	CASQPGLNNSPLHF	NA	TRBV19	TRBJ1-6	NA
TGCAGCGTTGTGGGGCACAATGAGCAGTTCTTC	CSVVGHNEQFF	NA	TRBV29-1	TRBJ2-1	NA
TGTGCCAGCAGCTACCCAGCGGGCCCCAACACCGGGGAGCTGTTTTTT	CASSYPAGPNTGELFF	NA	TRBV11-2	TRBJ2-2	NA
TGTGCCAGCAGTTACTCGCAGGGCTGGGCTTCACCCCTCCACTTT	CASSYSQGWASPLHF	once	TRBV6-5	TRBJ1-6	NA
TGCAGTGCTAGTACCGGGACAGGGGGTTCCTACGAGCAGTACTTC	CSASTGTGGSYEQYF	NA	TRBV20-1	TRBJ2-7	TRBD1
TGTGCCAGCAGCGTACCCGGGGGCTCCTACAATGAGCAGTTCTTC	CASSVPGGSYNEQFF	NA	TRBV9	TRBJ2-1	NA
TGTGCCAGCAGCTTAGATCGAAGGGGCGACAAACTGTTTTTT	CASSLDRRGDKLFF	NA	TRBV11-3	TRBJ1-4	NA
TGTGCCAGCAGCTTCCCGGGACTAGCGGGAGACGAGCAGTACTTC	CASSFPGLAGDEQYF	NA	TRBV13	TRBJ2-7	TRBD2
TGTGCCAGTAGTATCGGTGGGACAGTCGCAACTAATGAAAAACTGTTTTTT	CASSIGGTVATNEKLFF	once	TRBV19	TRBJ1-4	TRBD1
TGTGCCAGCAGCTTGGAGTTTGGAGCTGGAAACACCATATATTTT	CASSLEFGAGNTIYF	NA	TRBV5-4	TRBJ1-3	NA
TGTGCCAGCACGGCTAGCGGGGGTTCGGGAGAAGAGACCCAGTACTTC	CASTASGGSGEETQYF	NA	TRBV2	TRBJ2-5	TRBD2
TGTGCCAGCAGCTGGGACAGAAACTATGGCTACACCTTC	CASSWDRNYGYTF	NA	TRBV12-3/TRBV12-4	TRBJ1-2	TRBD1
TGTGCCAGCAGCCTGGGACAGGGGTACACCGGGGAGCTGTTTTTT	CASSLGQGYTGELFF	NA	TRBV6-6	TRBJ2-2	TRBD1
TGCGCCAGCAGCAGGTCAGGCGGGAGTAGTTCCTACGAGCAGTACTTC	CASSRSGGSSSYEQYF	NA	TRBV5-1	TRBJ2-7	TRBD2
TGTGCCAGCAGTTTAGCGGGAGCTTTCACAGATACGCAGTATTTT	CASSLAGAFTDTQYF	once	TRBV6-5	TRBJ2-3	TRBD2
TGTGCCAGCAGTGACCTCTTACAGGGGAGTTGGGGAAACACCATATATTTT	CASSDLLQGSWGNTIYF	few	TRBV6-1	TRBJ1-3	TRBD1
TGTGCCAGCAGCGTATCTAGGAACACTGAAGCTTTCTTT	CASSVSRNTEAFF	NA	TRBV9	TRBJ1-1	NA
TGTGCCAGCAGCGCCGGAGTTTCTAATGAAAAACTGTTTTTT	CASSAGVSNEKLFF	few	TRBV5-8	TRBJ1-4	NA
TGCGCCAGCAGGGATATCAGGGGAGGGGAGTCACCCCTCCACTTT	CASRDIRGGESPLHF	NA	TRBV5-1	TRBJ1-6	NA
TGTGCCATCCAGATCACAGATACGCAGTATTTT	CAIQITDTQYF	NA	TRBV10-3	TRBJ2-3	NA
TGTGCCAGCAGCTTGGGCCAGGGGGTCTATGGCTACACCTTC	CASSLGQGVYGYTF	NA	TRBV5-6	TRBJ1-2	TRBD1
TGTGCCAGCAGCCAAGCAGGGGGTATTTCTGGAAACACCATATATTTT	CASSQAGGISGNTIYF	NA	TRBV14	TRBJ1-3	TRBD1
TGTGCCAGCAGCGTAGGAGCTTTACCCACCGGGGAGCTGTTTTTT	CASSVGALPTGELFF	NA	TRBV9	TRBJ2-2	NA
TGTGCCAGCAGCATACCCGGGGGTCACGAGCAGTACTTC	CASSIPGGHEQYF	NA	TRBV28	TRBJ2-7	NA
TGCGCCAGCAGCCACCTACAACGGACAGGTACCCAAAGTTACTATGGCTACACCTTC	CASSHLQRTGTQSYYGYTF	NA	TRBV4-1	TRBJ1-2	TRBD1
TGTGCCAGCAGCTTAGCAGTTCTTGGAGACTATGGCTACACCTTC	CASSLAVLGDYGYTF	NA	TRBV7-9	TRBJ1-2	NA
TGTGCCAGCAGCTCAAACAGGGGTGGCTACACCTTC	CASSSNRGGYTF	few	TRBV7-2	TRBJ1-2	TRBD1
TGTGCCTGGAGTAAACAGGGGAGGTGGGATGAAAAACTGTTTTTT	CAWSKQGRWDEKLFF	NA	TRBV30	TRBJ1-4	TRBD1
TGTGCCAGCCTCTTCTCTCAGGGGGATGGCTACACCTTC	CASLFSQGDGYTF	NA	TRBV6-5	TRBJ1-2	TRBD1
TGTGCCAGCTCACCAGTGGTAGGGGACATTCAGTACTTC	CASSPVVGDIQYF	NA	TRBV18	TRBJ2-4	NA
TGTGCCAGCAGTTTAACCATCGTGACGGGGAGCCACAATGAGCAGTTCTTC	CASSLTIVTGSHNEQFF	NA	TRBV27	TRBJ2-1	NA